The present entry profiles one TCR beta chain with its context. The clone's antigen remains unknown. No base quality information exists; no much larger clone differs at one position. The record originates from a study of CD8 T cells in ankylosing spondylitis (dated by TCRdb to the late 2010s). Concerning the study at large: The study set out to find disease-linked TCR variants by profiling T cell receptor beta repertoires in ankylosing spondylitis patients and healthy donors. In total, the full study cohort was made up of over a hundred healthy donors and about two dozen ankylosing spondylitis patients. Peripheral blood was sampled, and synovial fluid was also collected from ankylosing spondylitis patients. The paper as a whole reports these results and caveats: Some of the motif variants had been reported before in the synovial fluid and blood of reactive arthritis patients, a finding that suggests common disease-initiation mechanisms. In peripheral blood, the disease-linked clones were found at relatively low frequencies and had a CD8+ phenotype. The disease-linked clones were reported to be significantly enriched in matched synovial fluid samples from ankylosing spondylitis patients. Blood from ankylosing spondylitis patients appeared to be characterized by a TCR beta motif made up of 8 or 9 highly homologous amino acid variants.

The germline V gene supplies CDR1 LGHNA and CDR2 YSLEER. The junction carries 7 bases between V and J, which are trimmed by 1 base and 5 bases respectively. The cysteine opens and the phenylalanine closes a CDR3 of 13 amino acids. Left in the record is the CDR3 DNA by itself, 39 bases read in frame from the first base. Sequencing was carried out with an Illumina HiSeq 2500. Quantitative 5'-RACE with molecular barcodes was the method used to prepare the TCR beta libraries. The study's own analysis went as follows. To identify disease-linked TCR variants, a new computational method was used, one built on a probabilistic model of VDJ rearrangement. Using fastp at Q25 and MiXCR, TCRdb reprocessed the public reads and kept productive beta chains. Rows merge per CDR3 protein into single entries with the most common DNA and genes. The V and J calls and clone size are TCRdb's, not the authors'. This sample is represented by 300,000 to 350,000 distinct CDR3 sequences; under 25% of them were singletons. The top ten clonotypes cover about 3.7% of the sample.

This receptor chain uses TRBV4-3 and TRBJ2-3; confidence is insufficient to name the D gene. This TCR derives from a female donor with ankylosing spondylitis or in good health (not recorded which). The sequencing sample was made of blood, either unsorted or a sorted T cell fraction (not recorded which). The CDR3 protein sequence reads: CASSQVFRDTQYF. The sequenced DNA: TGCGCCAGCAGCCAAGTCTTCCGAGATACGCAGTATTTT.